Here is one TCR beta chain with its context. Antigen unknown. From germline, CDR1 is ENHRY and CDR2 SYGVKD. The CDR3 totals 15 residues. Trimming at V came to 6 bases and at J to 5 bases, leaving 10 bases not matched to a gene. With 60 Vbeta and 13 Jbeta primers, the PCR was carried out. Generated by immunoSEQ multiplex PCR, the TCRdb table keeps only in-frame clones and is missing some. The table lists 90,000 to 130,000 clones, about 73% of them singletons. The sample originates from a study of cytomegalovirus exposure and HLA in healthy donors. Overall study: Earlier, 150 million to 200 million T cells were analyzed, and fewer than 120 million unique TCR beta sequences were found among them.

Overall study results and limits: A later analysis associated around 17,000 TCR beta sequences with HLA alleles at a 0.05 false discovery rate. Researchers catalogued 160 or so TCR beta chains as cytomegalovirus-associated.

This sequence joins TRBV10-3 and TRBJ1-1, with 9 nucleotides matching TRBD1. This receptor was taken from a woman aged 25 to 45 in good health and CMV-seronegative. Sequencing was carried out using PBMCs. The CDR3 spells CAIREQGAVWTEAFF. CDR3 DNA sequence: TGTGCCATCAGGGAACAGGGGGCGGTATGGACTGAAGCTTTCTTT.